The rows below give T cell receptor beta chains drawn from one sample of a study of T-cell memory formation after mild COVID-19. TCRdb reprocessed the 5' RACE reads via MiXCR and lists one record per CDR3 protein. Seen here are about 250,000 distinct CDR3 sequences, over 15% observed once, and the top ten hold 2.1%. The sample was PBMCs or a T cell subset sorted from them (not recorded which). These receptors all stem from an adult woman who had mild COVID-19 (a few samples of this study predate the infection). Cell type and time point are not known. The CDR3 runs from the conserved cysteine through the conserved F or W. A D gene is named only where the DNA matches it firmly. Rows may omit the clone size; those that give it use once, few, many or a size class.

>TRBV7-9|15|TRBJ2-5|NA|few
TGTGCCAGCAGCCGCTCTTCCGCCCACCCCGGGCCCCAGTACTTC
CASSRSSAHPGPQYF
>TRBV3-1|11|TRBJ1-2|NA|few
TGTGCCAGCGGCGATTACTATGGCTACACCTTC
CASGDYYGYTF
>TRBV7-6|16|TRBJ2-7|TRBD2|NA
TGTGCCAGCAGCTCACTAGCGGGACGGCCTACCTACGAGCAGTACTTC
CASSSLAGRPTYEQYF
>TRBV5-1|13|TRBJ1-2|NA|many
TGTGCCAGCAGTTTACCAGGGAACTATGGCTACACCTTC
CASSLPGNYGYTF
>TRBV7-6|14|TRBJ1-4|NA|NA
TGTGCCAGCAGCCGTCTGGGTGACAATGAAAAACTGTTTTTT
CASSRLGDNEKLFF
>TRBV10-3|13|TRBJ1-2|NA|few
TGTGCCATCAGTGGGAGACCGCACTATGGCTACACCTTC
CAISGRPHYGYTF
>TRBV9|13|TRBJ2-7|NA|NA
TGTGCCAGCAGCTTCGACGTCTCCTACGAGCAGTACTTC
CASSFDVSYEQYF
>TRBV29-1|15|TRBJ1-4|NA|many
TGCAGCGTGCTGATTCGGCGGGGCGCAACCGAAAAACTGTTTTTT
CSVLIRRGATEKLFF
>TRBV12-3/TRBV12-4|11|TRBJ1-1|NA|few
TGTGCCATCCGGTTGAGCACTGAAGCTTTCTTT
CAIRLSTEAFF
>TRBV12-3/TRBV12-4|17|TRBJ2-3|TRBD1|few
TGTGCCAGCACCATATATCTTCGGACAGGACGACAAAATACGCAGTATTTT
CASTIYLRTGRQNTQYF
>TRBV12-3/TRBV12-4|15|TRBJ2-5|NA|many
TGTGCCAGCAGTTTTCTGTCCAGGGCCAACCCGACCCAGTACTTC
CASSFLSRANPTQYF
>TRBV19|13|TRBJ2-7|NA|few
TGTGCCAGTACCCAGGCAGGGTCCGACGAGCAGTACTTC
CASTQAGSDEQYF
>TRBV3-1|15|TRBJ2-3|NA|NA
TGTGCCAGCAGCCTAGGCGGGCCTTGGACCGATACGCAGTATTTT
CASSLGGPWTDTQYF
>TRBV6-1|14|TRBJ1-2|TRBD1|few
TGTGCCAGCGGAGTGACAGGGTCCACCTATGGCTACACCTTC
CASGVTGSTYGYTF
>TRBV5-1|15|TRBJ2-7|TRBD1|NA
TGCGCCAGCAGCTCTTGGACAGGGAGTCCCTACGAGCAGTACTTC
CASSSWTGSPYEQYF
>TRBV27|15|TRBJ1-5|TRBD1|few
TGTGCCAGCAGTCCACGGACAGGACACAATCAGCCCCAGCATTTT
CASSPRTGHNQPQHF
>TRBV12-3/TRBV12-4|14|TRBJ1-1|NA|few
TGTGCCAGCAGTCCCACAATGGGTAGCACTGAAGCTTTCTTT
CASSPTMGSTEAFF
>TRBV4-2|16|TRBJ2-3|NA|NA
TGTGCCAGCAGCCAAGGCGTTGTTGCACCGCTAGATACGCAGTATTTT
CASSQGVVAPLDTQYF
>TRBV4-3|15|TRBJ1-3|TRBD1|few
TGCGCCAGCAGCCAACGACAGGGCCCTGGAAACACCATATATTTT
CASSQRQGPGNTIYF
>TRBV28|15|TRBJ2-1|TRBD1|NA
TGTGCCGGCAGTTCCTCCGGGACAGGGAGAAATGAGCAGTTCTTC
CAGSSSGTGRNEQFF
>TRBV7-2|14|TRBJ2-1|NA|NA
TGTGCCAGCAGCTTAGGTGGGGCAACGAATGAGCAGTTCTTC
CASSLGGATNEQFF
>TRBV18|16|TRBJ2-7|NA|few
TGTGCCAGCTCACCGAGGGTCACATCTACCTCCTACGAGCAGTACTTC
CASSPRVTSTSYEQYF
>TRBV20-1|16|TRBJ2-1|TRBD2|few
TGCAGTGCTAGCCCCGCTAGCGGGAACCCCTACAATGAGCAGTTCTTC
CSASPASGNPYNEQFF
>TRBV6-5|12|TRBJ1-1|NA|NA
TGTGCCAGCAGTTTCAACAGGGAAAGGGCTTTCTTT
CASSFNRERAFF
>TRBV5-1|16|TRBJ2-1|TRBD2|few
TGCGCCAGCAGCTCAGCGACTAGCGGGGCTTACAATGAGCAGTTCTTC
CASSSATSGAYNEQFF
>TRBV7-9|13|TRBJ2-7|NA|NA
TGTGCCAGCAGCTTAGTCAGGGGCGCCGAGCAGTACTTC
CASSLVRGAEQYF
>TRBV11-3|16|TRBJ2-7|NA|NA
TGTGCCAGCAGCTTAGAGTTAAACCAGTACCCCTACGAGCAGTACTTC
CASSLELNQYPYEQYF
>TRBV7-2|14|TRBJ1-2|NA|NA
TGTGCCAGCAGCCCGGGGTTGGGGAACTATGGCTACACCTTC
CASSPGLGNYGYTF
>TRBV7-2|15|TRBJ1-1|NA|NA
TGTGCCAGCAGCTTAGGGGGGGTGATGAACACTGAAGCTTTCTTT
CASSLGGVMNTEAFF
>TRBV7-9|13|TRBJ1-2|NA|NA
TGTGCCAGCAGCGACCGGACGAGCTATGGCTACACCTTC
CASSDRTSYGYTF
>TRBV2|14|TRBJ2-3|TRBD2|many
TGTGCCAGCAGTCTGGGGAGGGGCACAGATACGCAGTATTTT
CASSLGRGTDTQYF
>TRBV7-9|14|TRBJ2-5|TRBD1|NA
TGTGCCAGCAGCTGGGGGGACAGGGAAGAGACCCAGTACTTC
CASSWGDREETQYF
>TRBV15|15|TRBJ2-3|TRBD1|NA
TGTGCCACCAGCAGACAAGGGACAGGGGAAGATACGCAGTATTTT
CATSRQGTGEDTQYF
>TRBV20-1|17|TRBJ1-2|TRBD1|few
TGCAGTGCTAGTGGCGGGACAGGCCGTTGGGAGGGCTATGGCTACACCTTC
CSASGGTGRWEGYGYTF
>TRBV5-5|16|TRBJ1-1|NA|NA
TGTGCCAGCAGCTTAGCCGGGACAAGCGGCGATGGTGAAGCTTTCTTT
CASSLAGTSGDGEAFF
>TRBV20-1|11|TRBJ1-1|NA|NA
TGCAGTGCTAGACCATATGCAGAGGCTTTCTTT
CSARPYAEAFF
>TRBV12-3/TRBV12-4|14|TRBJ1-2|NA|few
TGTGCCAGCAGGTTGGACAGTCCCCGTGGGGGCTACACCTTC
CASRLDSPRGGYTF
>TRBV7-8|18|TRBJ2-5|TRBD2|once
TGTGCCAGCAGTTGGGGCGCTAGCGGACGCACCCCCCGGGAGACCCAGTACTTC
CASSWGASGRTPRETQYF
>TRBV5-1|15|TRBJ2-3|TRBD2|NA
TGCGCCAGCAGCTTGGGACTAGCGGAGGCAGATACGCAGTATTTT
CASSLGLAEADTQYF
>TRBV24-1|15|TRBJ2-7|NA|NA
TGTGCCACCAGTGATTCGGGCATTGGCACCTACGAGCAGTACTTC
CATSDSGIGTYEQYF
>TRBV7-9|14|TRBJ2-5|TRBD2|NA
TGTGCCAGCACCCCGAGCGGGGGCCCGGAGACCCAGTACTTC
CASTPSGGPETQYF
>TRBV18|13|TRBJ2-7|TRBD2|NA
TGTGCCAGCACCACTAGCGGGAGTAACGAGCAGTACTTC
CASTTSGSNEQYF
>TRBV5-1|14|TRBJ2-2|NA|few
TGCGCCAGCAGCAGAACTACGAACACCGGGGAGCTGTTTTTT
CASSRTTNTGELFF
>TRBV7-9|13|TRBJ2-6|NA|few
TGTGCCAGCAGCTTAGTTGGGGCCAACGTCCTGACTTTC
CASSLVGANVLTF
>TRBV20-1|13|TRBJ1-5|NA|NA
TGCAGTGTGACTCCGGGACCCACTCAGCCCCAGCATTTT
CSVTPGPTQPQHF
>TRBV7-8|13|TRBJ1-5|NA|NA
TGTGCCAGCAGCCACGACCGGGCCCAGCCCCAGCATTTT
CASSHDRAQPQHF
>TRBV27|14|TRBJ1-1|NA|NA
TGTGCCAGCAGTTTAGTTCTTGGGGACACTGAAGCTTTCTTT
CASSLVLGDTEAFF